This passage covers 9 T cell receptor beta chains from one sample sequenced in a study of vaccination and CD4 T cells after COVID-19. Treatment denoted: approximately 10-day PBMC culture with coronavirus spike peptide pools or control peptides (ViraFEST assay). These receptors lack a known antigen. CD4+ T cells that had been cultured provided DNA sequenced with the Oncomine TCR Beta short-read assay. One entry per CDR3 protein, called by TCRdb with MiXCR from the PCR reads. Among under 15,000 distinct CDR3 sequences, roughly 40% were seen once, and the ten largest hold about 20%. The specimen was CD4+ T cells from blood, cultured in vitro, collected before SARS-CoV-2 vaccination. These receptors were collected from a human donor who had recovered from COVID-19.

CDR3 residues: CASRTDGNSYEQYF. In DNA form, the CDR3 reads TGTGCCAGCAGGACGGACGGTAACTCCTACGAGCAGTACTTC. The chain combines TRBV6-2 or TRBV6-3 with TRBJ2-7, with D hard to call. This CDR3 contains 14 residues. The germline V gene encodes CDR1 MNHEY and CDR2 SVGEGT. V lost 6 bases and J lost 0, with 12 bases in between.

V usage is TRBV5-6 and J usage is TRBJ1-2; 8 bases are shared with TRBD1. J lost 2 bases, V lost 4 bases, and 7 bases had no gene match. The CDR3 length is 15 residues. The germline gives CDR1 SGHDT, CDR2 YYEEEE. CDR3 bases: TGTGCCAGCAGCACCCGCGACAGGGGAAACTATGGCTACACCTTC. It is translated as CASSTRDRGNYGYTF.

This clonotype was counted a few times. V usage is TRBV6-5 and J usage is TRBJ1-2; D remains unclear. The CDR3 sequence is 16 residues long. Trimming shortened V by 4 bases and J by 7 bases, and 22 bases separated the two germline ends. Germline lookup yields CDR1 MNHEY and CDR2 SVGAGI. The CDR3 loop is CASSSPSDSMSGGYTF. The CDR3, as DNA: TGTGCCAGCAGTTCCCCCAGCGATTCCATGTCGGGTGGCTACACCTTC.

The rearrangement links TRBV20-1 to TRBJ2-1; TRBD2 matches 9 bases. J lost 9 bases, V lost 1 base, and 10 bases had no gene match. This CDR3 is 15 amino acids long. Germline V lookup: CDR1 DFQATT, CDR2 SNEGSKA (reference sequence). DNA for the CDR3: TGCAGTGCTAGAGTACCGCGCGGGGGGGACGGTGAGCAGTTCTTC. It encodes CSARVPRGGDGEQFF.

The chain employs TRBV7-8 and TRBJ1-5, with a possible D match to TRBD1 (5 bases). The length of the CDR3 is 15 residues. From germline, CDR1 is SGHVS and CDR2 FQNEAQ. With 3 bases removed from V and 6 bases from J, the gap between germline ends came to 15 bases. DNA of the CDR3: TGTGCCAGCAGCTTTGCCGGAGGGGAGGGTCAGCCCCAGCATTTT. This translates into CASSFAGGEGQPQHF.

The V and J genes are TRBV6-1 and TRBJ1-1, with 9 bases identical to TRBD1. V dropped 9 bases and J dropped 4; count of bases not matched to a gene: 3. Germline values: CDR1 MNHNS, CDR2 SASEGT. CDR3 length: 12 amino acids. CDR3 bases: TGTGCCAGTGACAGGGGGTCCACTGAAGCTTTCTTT. Protein product: CASDRGSTEAFF.

The chain is built from TRBV20-1 and TRBJ1-1, with D unresolved. The germline CDR1 and CDR2 sequences are DFQATT and SNEGSKA (reference sequence). Trimming pared 8 bases from V and 0 bases from J, leaving 13 bases between. The CDR3 sequence is 13 residues long. This CDR3 reads CSSYTRVNTEAFF. The DNA of the CDR3 is TGCAGTTCCTACACCCGGGTGAACACTGAAGCTTTCTTT.

The J gene is TRBJ1-1, the V gene TRBV7-8, with D unresolved. This CDR3 has 14 residues. Germline loops: CDR1 SGHVS, CDR2 FQNEAQ. The V end lost 1 base, the J end lost 11 bases, and 17 bases lay between the germline ends. The CDR3 is CASSLGVFNPAAFF. The CDR3 nucleotides are TGTGCCAGCAGCTTAGGTGTTTTCAACCCTGCGGCTTTCTTT.

This rearrangement joins TRBV6-2 or TRBV6-3 to TRBJ2-7; D is uncertain. V lost 5 bases and J lost 6, with 17 bases in between. Germline CDR1 and CDR2: MNHEY and SVGEGT. CDR3 length: 14 amino acids. The DNA for the CDR3 is TGTGCCAGCAGTCAAAATGGACGGCTCCGCGAGCAGTACTTC. The encoded protein is CASSQNGRLREQYF.